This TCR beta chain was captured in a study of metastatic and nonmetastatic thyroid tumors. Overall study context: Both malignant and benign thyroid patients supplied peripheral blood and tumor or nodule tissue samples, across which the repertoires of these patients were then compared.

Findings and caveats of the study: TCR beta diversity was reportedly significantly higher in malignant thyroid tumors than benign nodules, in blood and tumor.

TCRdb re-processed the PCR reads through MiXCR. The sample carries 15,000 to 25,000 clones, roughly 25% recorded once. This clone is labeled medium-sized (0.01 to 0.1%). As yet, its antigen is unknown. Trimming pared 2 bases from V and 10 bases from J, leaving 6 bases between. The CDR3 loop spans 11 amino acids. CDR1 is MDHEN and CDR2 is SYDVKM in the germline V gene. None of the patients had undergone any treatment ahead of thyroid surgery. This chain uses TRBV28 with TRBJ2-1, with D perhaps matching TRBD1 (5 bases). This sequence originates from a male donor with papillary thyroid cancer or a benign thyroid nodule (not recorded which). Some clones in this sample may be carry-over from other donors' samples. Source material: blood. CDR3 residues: CASSLNREQFF. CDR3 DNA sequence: TGTGCCAGCAGTTTAAACAGGGAGCAGTTCTTC.